This TCR beta chain was recovered during a study of identical twins. A few counts support this clonotype. Its antigen is still unknown. cDNA carried unique molecular identifiers, and a universal primer site was added by template switching. Via MiXCR, TCRdb re-called the 5' RACE reads, giving one row per CDR3 protein. The sample lists 700,000 to 950,000 distinct CDR3 sequences; roughly 12% were seen once. Germline loops: CDR1 MGHDK, CDR2 SYGVNS. CDR3 length: 14 residues. Trimming shortened V by 6 bases and J by 3 bases, and 12 bases separated the two germline ends. The study's findings and limits: An excess of low generation probability was shown by twin-shared out-of-frame alpha sequences.

The data also belong to a second study, concerning yellow fever vaccine responses in identical twins.

The sequenced material came from PBMCs. The TCR comes from a woman under 30 in good health. The chain joins TRBV25-1 to TRBJ2-1; weak D call: TRBD1 (6 bases). The CDR3 DNA is TGTGCCAGCAGCAGGGGCCAAATCTACAATGAGCAGTTCTTC. It is translated as CASSRGQIYNEQFF.